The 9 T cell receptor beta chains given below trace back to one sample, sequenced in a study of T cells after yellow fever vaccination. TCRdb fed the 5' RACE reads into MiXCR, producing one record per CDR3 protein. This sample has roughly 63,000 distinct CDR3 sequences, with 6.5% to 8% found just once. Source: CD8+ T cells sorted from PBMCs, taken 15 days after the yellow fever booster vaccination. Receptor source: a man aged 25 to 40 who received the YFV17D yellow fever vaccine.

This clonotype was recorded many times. CDR3 bases: TGTGCCAGCCTGCCGGGGGGTGCGGATACGCAGTATTTT. Its protein product is CASLPGGADTQYF. The chain carries TRBV12-3 or TRBV12-4 and TRBJ2-3; TRBD2 aligns across 7 bases. Trimming took 8 bases from V and 6 from J; bases not matched to a gene: 8. The length of the CDR3 is 13 residues.

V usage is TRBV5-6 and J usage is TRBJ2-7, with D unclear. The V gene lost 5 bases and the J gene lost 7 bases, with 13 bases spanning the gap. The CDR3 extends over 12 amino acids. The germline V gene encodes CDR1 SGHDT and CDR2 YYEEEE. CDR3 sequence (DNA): TGTGCCAGCAGTTCCACCCTGATGGAGCAGTACTTC. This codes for CASSSTLMEQYF.

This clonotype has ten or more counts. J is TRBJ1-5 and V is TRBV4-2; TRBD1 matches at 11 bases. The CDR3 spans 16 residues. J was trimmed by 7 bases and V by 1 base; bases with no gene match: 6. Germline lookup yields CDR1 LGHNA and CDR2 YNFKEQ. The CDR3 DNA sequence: TGTGCCAGCAGCCAAGCGGGACAGGGGGATATCCAGCCCCAGCATTTT. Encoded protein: CASSQAGQGDIQPQHF.

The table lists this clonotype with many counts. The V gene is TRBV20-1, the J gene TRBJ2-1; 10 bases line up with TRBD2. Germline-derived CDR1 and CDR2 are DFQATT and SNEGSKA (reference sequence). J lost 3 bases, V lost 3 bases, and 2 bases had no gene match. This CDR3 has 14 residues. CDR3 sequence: CSARPSGSYNEQFF. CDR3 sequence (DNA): TGCAGTGCTAGGCCTAGCGGGAGCTACAATGAGCAGTTCTTC.

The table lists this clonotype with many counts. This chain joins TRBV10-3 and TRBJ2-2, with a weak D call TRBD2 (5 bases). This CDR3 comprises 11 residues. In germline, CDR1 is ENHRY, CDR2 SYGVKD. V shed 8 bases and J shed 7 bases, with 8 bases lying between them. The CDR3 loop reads CAIRGVGELFF. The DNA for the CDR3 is TGTGCCATCCGGGGAGTCGGGGAGCTGTTTTTT.

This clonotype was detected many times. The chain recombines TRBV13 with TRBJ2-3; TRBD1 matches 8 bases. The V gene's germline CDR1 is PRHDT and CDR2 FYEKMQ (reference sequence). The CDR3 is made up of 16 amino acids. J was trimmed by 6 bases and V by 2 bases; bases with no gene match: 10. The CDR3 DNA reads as TGTGCCAGCAGCTTAAGTAGCCCAAGGACAGGGGATACGCAGTATTTT. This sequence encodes CASSLSSPRTGDTQYF.

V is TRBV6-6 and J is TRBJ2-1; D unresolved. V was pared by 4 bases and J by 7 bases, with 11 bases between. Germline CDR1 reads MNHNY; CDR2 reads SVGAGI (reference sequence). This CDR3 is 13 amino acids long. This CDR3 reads CASSLVLGNEQFF. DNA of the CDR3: TGTGCCAGCAGTTTAGTACTTGGAAATGAGCAGTTCTTC.

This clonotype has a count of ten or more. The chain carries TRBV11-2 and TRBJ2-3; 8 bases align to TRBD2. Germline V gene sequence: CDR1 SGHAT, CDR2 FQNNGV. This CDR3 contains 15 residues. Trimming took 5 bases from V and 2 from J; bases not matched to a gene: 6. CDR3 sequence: CASSPPGLDTDTQYF. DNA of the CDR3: TGTGCCAGCAGCCCCCCGGGACTAGACACAGATACGCAGTATTTT.

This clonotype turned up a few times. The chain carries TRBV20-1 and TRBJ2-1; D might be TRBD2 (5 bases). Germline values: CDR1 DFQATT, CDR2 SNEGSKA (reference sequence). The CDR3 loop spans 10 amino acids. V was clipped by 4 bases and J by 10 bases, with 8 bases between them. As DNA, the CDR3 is TGCAGTGCTAAACCGGGGGAGCAGTTCTTC. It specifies CSAKPGEQFF.